The 27 T cell receptor beta chains below were found in one sample sequenced in a study of technical replicates of blood from four donors. This table comes from immunoSEQ multiplex PCR, and its TCRdb copy is limited to in-frame clones, with some not included. The sample includes over 50,000 clones, 97% of them seen just once. Sequences were obtained from T cells isolated from PBMCs. Receptor source: a human donor in good health.

The rearrangement links TRBV5-4 to TRBJ2-4; 9 positions agree with TRBD2. The germline V gene encodes CDR1 SGHNT and CDR2 YYREEE (reference sequence). CDR3 size: 14 residues. Losses at the gene ends were 0 bases for V and 6 bases for J; bases not matched to a gene: 1. CDR3: CASSLVGLANIQYF. In nucleotides, the CDR3 is TGTGCCAGCAGCTTGGTGGGACTAGCAAACATTCAGTACTTC.

The V call is TRBV7-8, the J call TRBJ1-1; 8 nucleotides agree with TRBD1. This CDR3 has 13 amino acids. The V gene end was trimmed by 6 bases and the J gene end by 5 bases; junction bases not matched to a gene: 5. Per the germline V gene, CDR1 is SGHVS and CDR2 is FQNEAQ. CDR3 sequence reads: CASRDRGKTEAFF. CDR3 DNA: TGTGCCAGCAGAGACAGGGGAAAAACTGAAGCTTTCTTT.

CDR3 amino acids: CATSRESRVRDGYTF. The CDR3 DNA is TGTGCCACCAGCAGAGAATCCAGGGTGCGAGATGGCTACACCTTC. The rearrangement links TRBV15 to TRBJ1-2, with D possibly being TRBD1 (5 bases). The CDR3 loop spans 15 amino acids. Germline CDR1 and CDR2: LNHNV and YYDKDF (reference sequence). Trimming took off 0 bases at V and 6 bases at J, with 14 bases between the two ends.

The chain employs TRBV6-5 and TRBJ1-5; D unresolved. Germline V gives CDR1 MNHEY, CDR2 SVGAGI. The V gene lost 2 bases and the J gene lost 6 bases, with 8 bases spanning the gap. CDR3 length: 13 amino acids. The CDR3 sequence: CASSYTASQPQHF. Here the CDR3 DNA reads TGTGCCAGCAGTTACACTGCAAGTCAGCCCCAGCATTTT.

The rearrangement links TRBV27 to TRBJ2-3, with D tentatively TRBD2 (6 bases). Between the trimmed V and J ends, which lost 6 bases and 2 bases, there was a span of 30 bases. This CDR3 is 20 amino acids long. The germline V gene has CDR1 MNHEY and CDR2 SMNVEV (reference sequence). CDR3 protein: CASRRYINLQEGDSTDTQYF. DNA for the CDR3: TGTGCCAGCAGGAGGTATATCAACCTACAAGAAGGGGACTCCACAGATACGCAGTATTTT.

The chain combines TRBV19 with TRBJ2-1, with 10 bases matching TRBD1. The V gene's germline CDR1 is LNHDA and CDR2 SQIVND (reference sequence). This CDR3 is 15 amino acids long. The V gene end was trimmed by 1 base and the J gene end by 8 bases; junction bases not matched to a gene: 5. The CDR3 DNA reads as TGTGCCAGTAGTATAGGGGCGGGACAGGGGTATGAGCAGTTCTTC. Its protein product is CASSIGAGQGYEQFF. Full variable domain (remainder filled in from reference TRBV19 and TRBJ2-1): DGGITQSPKYLFRKEGQNVTLSCEQNLNHDAMYWYRQDPGQGLRLIYYSQIVNDFQKGDIAEGYSVSREKKESFPLTVTSAQKNPTAFYLCASSIGAGQGYEQFFGPGTRLTVL.

The DNA for the CDR3 is TGTGCCAGCAGTCCTACGGGCAGGGGACACGAGCAGTACTTC. Its translation: CASSPTGRGHEQYF. The chain is built from TRBV2 and TRBJ2-7; D may be TRBD1 (6 bases). CDR3 length: 14 amino acids. Germline values: CDR1 SNHLY, CDR2 FYNNEI. Trimming shortened V by 5 bases and J by 5 bases, and 16 bases separated the two germline ends.

The genes are TRBV6-5 and TRBJ2-1; the match to TRBD2 covers 13 bases. V dropped 6 bases and J dropped 8; count of bases not matched to a gene: 7. CDR1 and CDR2 (germline): MNHEY, SVGAGI. The length of the CDR3 is 15 residues. CDR3 protein: CASSRTSGSVDEQFF. Here the CDR3 DNA reads TGTGCCAGCAGCCGGACTAGCGGGAGTGTTGATGAGCAGTTCTTC.

This sequence joins TRBV6-1 and TRBJ1-1; 9 bases match TRBD1. Trimming took 3 bases from V and 4 from J; bases not matched to a gene: 6. Germline CDR1 is MNHNS and CDR2 is SASEGT. The CDR3 contains 15 residues. The DNA for the CDR3 is TGTGCCAGCAGTGAGCATGACAGGGGGATCACTGAAGCTTTCTTT. It specifies CASSEHDRGITEAFF.

V and J are TRBV6-5 and TRBJ2-3, with 9 positions matching TRBD2. This CDR3 is 16 amino acids long. Germline CDR1 is MNHEY and CDR2 is SVGAGI. The ends lost 2 bases at V and 3 bases at J; junction bases unmatched: 6. As DNA, the CDR3 is TGTGCCAGCAGTTACCTGACTAGCGGTGGGACAGATACGCAGTATTTT. It specifies CASSYLTSGGTDTQYF.

This chain joins TRBV6-1 and TRBJ2-7; a possible D gene is TRBD2 (5 bases). Deletions cut 8 bases from V and 2 bases from J, with 16 bases between. The CDR3 sequence is 14 residues long. Germline V gene lookup returns CDR1 MNHNS and CDR2 SASEGT. The CDR3 nucleotides read TGTGCCAGCCTCGCAGAGACTACTACCTACGAGCAGTACTTC. Amino acid sequence: CASLAETTTYEQYF.

The chain links TRBV19 to TRBJ1-1; D unresolved. The V end lost 8 bases, the J end lost 8 bases, and 15 bases lay between the germline ends. The germline gives CDR1 LNHDA, CDR2 SQIVND (reference sequence). The length of the CDR3 is 12 residues. CDR3 sequence: CASGGFDSEAFF. CDR3 coding DNA: TGTGCCAGTGGTGGTTTTGACTCCGAAGCTTTCTTT.

The V and J genes are TRBV28 and TRBJ1-2; D not certain. V shed 8 bases and J shed 8 bases, with 12 bases lying between them. The CDR3 runs to 11 residues. CDR1 and CDR2 (germline): MDHEN, SYDVKM. The CDR3 here is CASRESGGYTF. The DNA for the CDR3 is TGTGCCAGCCGGGAATCCGGCGGCTACACCTTC.

This clone has a single count. The chain combines TRBV19 with TRBJ1-4, with TRBD1 identical over 8 bases. Trimming took 9 bases from V and 5 from J; bases not matched to a gene: 5. Germline values: CDR1 LNHDA, CDR2 SQIVND (reference sequence). The CDR3 totals 13 residues. CDR3 sequence reads: CASRDRLNEKLFF. CDR3 coding DNA: TGTGCCAGCAGGGACAGGTTAAATGAAAAACTGTTTTTT.

The chain is built from TRBV2 and TRBJ2-7, with D tentatively TRBD2 (6 bases). The germline gives CDR1 SNHLY, CDR2 FYNNEI. Trimming took off 3 bases at V and 1 base at J, with 19 bases between the two ends. This CDR3 is built from 17 residues. DNA for the CDR3: TGTGCCAGCAGTGAGATCCATATAGCGGCGAGTTCCTACGAGCAGTACTTC. Encoded protein: CASSEIHIAASSYEQYF.

This chain links TRBV7-3 with TRBJ1-1; D gene ambiguous. Trimming removed 4 bases from V and 8 bases from J, with 14 bases in between. Looked up from germline, CDR1 is SGHTA and CDR2 is FQGTGA. This CDR3 is built from 13 residues. CDR3 sequence: CASSSSTTQEAFF. For the CDR3, the DNA is TGTGCCAGCAGCTCCTCAACGACACAAGAAGCTTTCTTT. Filled out from reference TRBV7-3 and TRBJ1-1, the complete variable domain reads GAGVSQTPSNKVTEKGKYVELRCDPISGHTALYWYRQSLGQGPEFLIYFQGTGAADDSGLPNDRFFAVRPEGSVSTLKIQRTERGDSAVYLCASSSSTTQEAFFGQGTRLTVV.

This sequence joins TRBV25-1 and TRBJ2-7, with no clear D. Germline lookup yields CDR1 MGHDK and CDR2 SYGVNS. The CDR3 sequence is 13 residues long. V lost 7 bases, J lost 3 bases, and 13 bases lay in between. The CDR3 reads CASTSRPNYEQYF. The CDR3 nucleotides read TGTGCCAGCACTTCGCGGCCAAACTACGAGCAGTACTTC.

This rearrangement joins TRBV10-3 to TRBJ1-2; D is unclear. V lost 2 bases and J lost 6, with 13 bases in between. The CDR3 is made up of 14 amino acids. CDR1 is ENHRY and CDR2 is SYGVKD in the germline V gene. The CDR3 sequence: CAISEKQLSHGYTF. The CDR3 DNA sequence: TGTGCCATCAGTGAGAAACAGCTGAGCCATGGCTACACCTTC.

CDR3 bases: TGCGCCAGCAGCTTGGGAGGGGGCAACATCTACGAGCAGTACTTC. Its protein product is CASSLGGGNIYEQYF. V and J are TRBV5-1 and TRBJ2-7, with 7 nucleotides matching TRBD1. Trimming took 0 bases from V and 3 from J; bases not matched to a gene: 6. Germline assignment: CDR1 SGHRS and CDR2 YFSETQ. This CDR3 is 15 amino acids long.

This clone was counted once. The chain uses TRBV25-1 and TRBJ1-4; unclear D gene. This CDR3 spans 14 amino acids. The germline V gene has CDR1 MGHDK and CDR2 SYGVNS. Deletions cut 1 base from V and 6 bases from J, with 9 bases between. CDR3 amino acids: CASSELARDEKLFF. In DNA, the CDR3 is TGTGCCAGCAGTGAATTAGCCCGAGATGAAAAACTGTTTTTT.

The rearrangement uses TRBV6-5 and TRBJ1-4; D is uncertain. V was cut by 5 bases and J by 8 bases, with 9 bases left in between. The V gene's germline CDR1 is MNHEY and CDR2 SVGAGI. This CDR3 spans 12 amino acids. The CDR3 sequence is CASSPEREKLFF. CDR3 coding DNA: TGTGCCAGCAGTCCCGAGAGAGAAAAACTGTTTTTT.

This chain links TRBV27 with TRBJ2-7; no clear D. V lost 4 bases to trimming and J lost 0 bases, with 7 bases between them. The germline CDR1 and CDR2 sequences are MNHEY and SMNVEV (reference sequence). The CDR3 is 13 residues long. The CDR3 nucleotides are TGTGCCAGCAGTTATGGCGGCTCCTACGAGCAGTACTTC. Protein sequence: CASSYGGSYEQYF.

The rearrangement joins TRBV11-2 to TRBJ2-7; TRBD1 matches at 10 bases. J was trimmed by 5 bases and V by 6 bases; bases with no gene match: 4. The CDR3 loop spans 13 amino acids. CDR1 and CDR2 (germline): SGHAT, FQNNGV. The CDR3 DNA sequence: TGTGCCAGCAGTACCGACAGGGGGCACGAGCAGTACTTC. Amino acid sequence: CASSTDRGHEQYF.

V and J are TRBV5-1 and TRBJ1-3, with TRBD1 matching over 8 bases. V lost 5 bases and J lost 0; bases outside the gene matches: 1. Germline V lookup: CDR1 SGHRS, CDR2 YFSETQ. This CDR3 is 14 amino acids long. Written as DNA, the CDR3 is TGCGCCAGCAGGGGACAGGTCTCTGGAAACACCATATATTTT. It encodes CASRGQVSGNTIYF.

In its sample, this clone was seen once. The gene calls are TRBV7-8 and TRBJ1-4, with D perhaps TRBD1 (5 bases). Germline CDR1 reads SGHVS; CDR2 reads FQNEAQ. This CDR3 contains 15 residues. Between the trimmed V and J ends, which lost 3 bases and 8 bases, there was a span of 16 bases. The CDR3 bases are TGTGCCAGCAGCTTGCAGACAGTGAAAGGGGAAAAACTGTTTTTT. It is translated as CASSLQTVKGEKLFF.

The gene calls are TRBV9 and TRBJ1-1; possible D gene TRBD1, 5 bases. The V end lost 2 bases, the J end lost 4 bases, and 12 bases lay between the germline ends. This CDR3 spans 14 amino acids. Germline V gene data show CDR1 as SGDLS and CDR2 as YYNGEE. CDR3 nucleotide sequence: TGTGCCAGCAGCGTGTCTCTAAGGGGCACTGAAGCTTTCTTT. Translation: CASSVSLRGTEAFF.

The V call is TRBV5-8, the J call TRBJ1-1, with 7 positions matching TRBD1. This CDR3 has 15 residues. J gave up 5 bases and V 4 bases, and 11 bases lay outside the gene matches. In germline, CDR1 is SGHTS, CDR2 YDEGEE. The CDR3: CASSDYRGQGTEAFF. The CDR3 coding sequence is TGTGCCAGCAGCGACTACAGGGGCCAGGGGACTGAAGCTTTCTTT.